The sequence of this TCR beta chain was determined in a study of cytomegalovirus exposure and HLA in healthy donors. Points from the study as a whole: Whilst most TCR sequences proved rare, a subset of public TCRs occurred across many donors. Per a prior analysis, the majority of TCR beta V segments were productive roughly 90% or roughly 30% of the time. Investigators reported 150 to 200 TCR beta chains as tied to cytomegalovirus.

The study ran its PCR with 60 Vbeta and 13 Jbeta primers. The protocol was immunoSEQ multiplex PCR, while the TCRdb copy is restricted to in-frame clones and leaves out a portion. The sample shows some 150,000 clones, around 90% of them seen only once. The CDR3 covers 16 residues. Germline V lookup: CDR1 SGDLS, CDR2 YYNGEE. Concerning this clone itself: Its antigen is not known.

This clonotype was sampled from a woman in her 30s in good health and CMV-seronegative. The V and J genes are TRBV9 and TRBJ2-5; 7 bases match TRBD2. The J call may be mistaken, given a closer DNA end match to TRBJ2-7. The sample was PBMCs. In DNA, the CDR3 is TGTGCCAGCAGCGTAAGGCGGCTAGCGGAGATATACGAGCAGTACTTC. Translating it yields CASSVRRLAEIYEQYF.